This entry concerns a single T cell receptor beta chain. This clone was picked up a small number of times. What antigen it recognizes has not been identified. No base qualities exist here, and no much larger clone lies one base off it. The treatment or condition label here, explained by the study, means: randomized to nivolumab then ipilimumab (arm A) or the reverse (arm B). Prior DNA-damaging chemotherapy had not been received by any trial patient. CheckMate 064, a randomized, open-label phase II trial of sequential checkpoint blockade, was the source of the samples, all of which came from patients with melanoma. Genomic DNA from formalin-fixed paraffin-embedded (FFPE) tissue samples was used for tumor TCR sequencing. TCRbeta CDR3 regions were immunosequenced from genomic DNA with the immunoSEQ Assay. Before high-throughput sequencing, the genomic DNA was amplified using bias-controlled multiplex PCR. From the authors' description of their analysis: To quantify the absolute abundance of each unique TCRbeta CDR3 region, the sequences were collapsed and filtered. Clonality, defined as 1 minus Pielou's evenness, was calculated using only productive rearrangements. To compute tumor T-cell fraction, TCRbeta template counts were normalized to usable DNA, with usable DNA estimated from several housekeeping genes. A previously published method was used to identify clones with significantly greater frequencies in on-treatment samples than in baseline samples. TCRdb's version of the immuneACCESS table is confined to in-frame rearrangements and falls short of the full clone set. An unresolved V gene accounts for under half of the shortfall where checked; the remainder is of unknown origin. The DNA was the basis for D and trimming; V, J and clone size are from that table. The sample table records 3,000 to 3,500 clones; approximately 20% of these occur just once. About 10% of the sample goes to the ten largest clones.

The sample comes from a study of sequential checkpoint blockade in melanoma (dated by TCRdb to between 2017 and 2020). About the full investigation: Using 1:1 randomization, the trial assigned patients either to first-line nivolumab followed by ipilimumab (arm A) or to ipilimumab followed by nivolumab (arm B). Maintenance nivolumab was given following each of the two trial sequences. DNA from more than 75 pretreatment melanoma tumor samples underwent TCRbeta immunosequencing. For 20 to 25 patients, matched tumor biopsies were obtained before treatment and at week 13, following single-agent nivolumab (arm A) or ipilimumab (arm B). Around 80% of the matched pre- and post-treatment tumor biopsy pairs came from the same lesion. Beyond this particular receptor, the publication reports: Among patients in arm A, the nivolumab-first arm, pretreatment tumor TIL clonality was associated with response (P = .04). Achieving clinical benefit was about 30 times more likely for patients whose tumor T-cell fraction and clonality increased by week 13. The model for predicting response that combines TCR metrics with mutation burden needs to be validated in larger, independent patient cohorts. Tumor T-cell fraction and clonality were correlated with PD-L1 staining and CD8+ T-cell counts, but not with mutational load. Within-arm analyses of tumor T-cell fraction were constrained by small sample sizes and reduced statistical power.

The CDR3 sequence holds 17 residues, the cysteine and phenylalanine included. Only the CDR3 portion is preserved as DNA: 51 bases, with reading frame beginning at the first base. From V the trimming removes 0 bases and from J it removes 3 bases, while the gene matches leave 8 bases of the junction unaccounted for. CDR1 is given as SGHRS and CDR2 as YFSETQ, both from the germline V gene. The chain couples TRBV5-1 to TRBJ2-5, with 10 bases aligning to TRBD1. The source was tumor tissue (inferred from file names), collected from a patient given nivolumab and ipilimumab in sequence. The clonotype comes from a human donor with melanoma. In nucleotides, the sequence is TGCGCCAGCAGCTTGGAATTTAGACAGGGGGCTAAAGAGACCCAGTACTTC. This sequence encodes CASSLEFRQGAKETQYF. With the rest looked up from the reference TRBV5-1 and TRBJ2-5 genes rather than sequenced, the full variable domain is KAGVTQTPRYLIKTRGQQVTLSCSPISGHRSVSWYQQTPGQGLQFLFEYFSETQRNKGNFPGRFSGRQFSNSRSEMNVSTLELGDSALYLCASSLEFRQGAKETQYFGPGTRLLVL.